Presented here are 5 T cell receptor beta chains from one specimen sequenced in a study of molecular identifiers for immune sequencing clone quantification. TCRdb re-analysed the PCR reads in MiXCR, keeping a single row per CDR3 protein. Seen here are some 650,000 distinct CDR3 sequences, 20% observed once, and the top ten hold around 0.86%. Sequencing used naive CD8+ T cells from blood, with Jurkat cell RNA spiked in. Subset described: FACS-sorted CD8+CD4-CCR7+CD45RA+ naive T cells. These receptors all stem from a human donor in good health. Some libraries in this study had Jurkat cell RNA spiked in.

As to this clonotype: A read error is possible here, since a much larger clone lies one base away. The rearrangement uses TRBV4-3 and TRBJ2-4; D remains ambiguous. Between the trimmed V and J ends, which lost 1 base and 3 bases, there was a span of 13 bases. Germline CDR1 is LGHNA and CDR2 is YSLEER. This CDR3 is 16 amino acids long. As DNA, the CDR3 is TGCGCCAGCAGCCAAGGGTCAAGGTTGGGCAAAAACATTCAGTACTTC. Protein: CASSQGSRLGKNIQYF.

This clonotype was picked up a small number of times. CDR3 region: CASSLGARNYEQYF. CDR3 DNA sequence: TGCGCCAGCAGTCTTGGGGCGCGGAACTACGAGCAGTACTTC. V and J are TRBV5-1 and TRBJ2-7, with D possibly being TRBD1 (5 bases). The germline V and J ends were trimmed by 5 bases and 3 bases, with 15 bases remaining between them. This CDR3 spans 14 amino acids. Germline CDR1 and CDR2: SGHRS and YFSETQ.

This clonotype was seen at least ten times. In DNA, the CDR3 is TGTGCCAGCAGTCATGGGCTACAGGGACGAAATACGCAGTATTTT. Protein product: CASSHGLQGRNTQYF. The rearrangement links TRBV12-3 or TRBV12-4 to TRBJ2-3, with a possible D match to TRBD1 (6 bases). The ends were cut back, 5 bases at V and 7 bases at J, with 19 bases in the middle. CDR3 length: 15 residues.

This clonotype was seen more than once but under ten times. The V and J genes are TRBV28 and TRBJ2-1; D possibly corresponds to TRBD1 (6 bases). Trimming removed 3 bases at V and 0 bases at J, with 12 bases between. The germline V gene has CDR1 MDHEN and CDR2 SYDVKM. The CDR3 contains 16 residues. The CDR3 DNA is TGTGCCAGCAGTTTTCTTCAGGACAGCTCCTACAATGAGCAGTTCTTC. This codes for CASSFLQDSSYNEQFF.

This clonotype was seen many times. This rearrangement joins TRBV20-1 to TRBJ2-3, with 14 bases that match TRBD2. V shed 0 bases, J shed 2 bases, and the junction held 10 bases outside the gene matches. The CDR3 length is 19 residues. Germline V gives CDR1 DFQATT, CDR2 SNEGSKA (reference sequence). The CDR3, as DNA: TGCAGTGCTAGAGAAGGACTAGCGGGGGGACGGCCAATCACAGATACGCAGTATTTT. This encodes CSAREGLAGGRPITDTQYF.